One and the same sample provided the 6 T cell receptor beta chains below, sequenced in a study of technical replicates of blood from a few donors. Measured with immunoSEQ multiplex PCR; TCRdb has only the in-frame clones, and not every one. The table has more than 90,000 clones, 85% to 95% seen once. The sample consisted of T cells isolated from PBMCs. The receptor source for this set is a human donor in good health.

This chain uses TRBV5-1 with TRBJ1-2; 7 positions agree with TRBD1. Germline lookup yields CDR1 SGHRS and CDR2 YFSETQ. This CDR3 has 17 amino acids. The V segment lost 2 bases and the J segment 4 bases; nucleotides outside the gene matches: 14. This CDR3 is CASSFKGAPGVTYGYTF. The CDR3 DNA follows: TGCGCCAGCAGCTTCAAGGGGGCGCCAGGAGTTACCTATGGCTACACCTTC.

The chain combines TRBV5-1 with TRBJ2-6; D call uncertain. Germline V lookup: CDR1 SGHRS, CDR2 YFSETQ. V lost 0 bases and J 0 bases, leaving 4 bases between the germline ends. This CDR3 spans 15 amino acids. The CDR3 loop reads CASSLDSSGANVLTF. For the CDR3, the DNA is TGCGCCAGCAGCTTGGATAGCTCTGGGGCCAACGTCCTGACTTTC.

The chain combines TRBV12-2 with TRBJ1-3; the table calls TRBD1, which could not be checked here. TRBV12-2 is an annotated pseudogene. The CDR3 spans 17 residues. CDR3 region: CASRLSGWQGALNTIYF. The CDR3 region has the DNA TGTGCAAGTCGCTTATCCGGTTGGCAGGGGGCTTTGAACACCATATATTTT.

The chain carries TRBV5-4 and TRBJ2-3, with TRBD2 as a possible D gene (6 bases). The CDR3 runs 16 residues. CDR1 and CDR2 (germline): SGHNT, YYREEE (reference sequence). Trimming pared 0 bases from V and 2 bases from J, leaving 13 bases between. CDR3 loop: CASSLARRGSTDTQYF. The CDR3 nucleotides read TGTGCCAGCAGCTTGGCCCGGCGGGGTTCCACAGATACGCAGTATTTT.

This chain links TRBV5-5 with TRBJ2-7; 7 bases are shared with TRBD1. V lost 5 bases, J lost 2 bases, and 10 bases stayed unmatched. The CDR3 has 15 amino acids. CDR1 is SGHKS, CDR2 YYEKEE, per germline (reference sequence). The chain's CDR3 is CASSLTRGKAYEQYF. CDR3 coding DNA: TGTGCCAGCAGTTTGACCAGGGGGAAGGCCTACGAGCAGTACTTC. The whole variable domain, filled in from reference TRBV5-5 and TRBJ2-7, reads DAGVTQSPTHLIKTRGQQVTLRCSPISGHKSVSWYQQVLGQGPQFIFQYYEKEERGRGNFPDRFSARQFPNYSSELNVNALLLGDSALYLCASSLTRGKAYEQYFGPGTRLTVT.

This clone has a single count. The rearrangement links TRBV19 to TRBJ2-7; TRBD1 agrees at 7 bases. The CDR3 has 14 amino acids. Germline V gene data show CDR1 as LNHDA and CDR2 as SQIVND (reference sequence). V lost 4 bases, J lost 5 bases, and 8 bases stayed unmatched. The CDR3 reads CASSTQTGSDEQYF. CDR3 coding DNA: TGTGCCAGTAGTACTCAGACAGGGTCGGACGAGCAGTACTTC.